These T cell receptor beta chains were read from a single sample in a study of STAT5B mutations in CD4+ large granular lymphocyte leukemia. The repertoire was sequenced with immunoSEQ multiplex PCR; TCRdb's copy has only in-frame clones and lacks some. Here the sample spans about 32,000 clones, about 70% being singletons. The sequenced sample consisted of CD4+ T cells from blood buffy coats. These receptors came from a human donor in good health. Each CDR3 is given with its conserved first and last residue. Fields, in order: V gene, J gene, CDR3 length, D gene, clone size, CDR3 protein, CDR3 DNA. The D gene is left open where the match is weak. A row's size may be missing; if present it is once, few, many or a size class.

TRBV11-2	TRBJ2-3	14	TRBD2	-	CASTRLASTDTQYF	TGTGCCAGCACCCGACTAGCAAGCACAGATACGCAGTATTTT
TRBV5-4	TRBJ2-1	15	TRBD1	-	CASSRTAGQGNEQFF	TGTGCCAGCAGCCGTACGGCGGGACAGGGGAATGAGCAGTTCTTC
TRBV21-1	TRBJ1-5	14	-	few	CASTEDSFNQPQHF	TGTGCCAGCACCGAGGACAGCTTCAATCAGCCCCAGCATTTT
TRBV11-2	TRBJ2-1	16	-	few	CASSLNPQSSYNEQFF	TGTGCCAGCAGCTTAAATCCGCAGAGCTCCTACAATGAGCAGTTCTTC
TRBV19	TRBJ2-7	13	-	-	CASSPSPPYEQYF	TGTGCCAGTAGTCCCTCCCCCCCCTACGAGCAGTACTTC
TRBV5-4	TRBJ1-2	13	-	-	CASSLSGVDGYTF	TGTGCCAGCAGCTTGTCCGGGGTCGATGGCTACACCTTC
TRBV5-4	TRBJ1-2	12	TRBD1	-	CASSRTGGLDTF	TGTGCCAGCTCAAGGACAGGGGGGCTAGACACCTTC
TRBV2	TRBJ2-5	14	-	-	CASSPRGSWETQYF	TGTGCCAGCAGTCCTCGGGGTAGCTGGGAGACCCAGTACTTC
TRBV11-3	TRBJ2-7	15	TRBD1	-	CASSPRTGVAYEQYF	TGTGCCAGCAGCCCCCGGACAGGGGTGGCCTACGAGCAGTACTTC
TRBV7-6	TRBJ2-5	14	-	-	CASSYPSGQETQYF	TGTGCCAGCAGCTACCCCTCGGGACAAGAGACCCAGTACTTC
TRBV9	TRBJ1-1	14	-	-	CASSVAIANTEAFF	TGTGCCAGCAGCGTAGCCATCGCGAACACTGAAGCTTTCTTT
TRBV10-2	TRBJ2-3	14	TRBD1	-	CASSFGQGRDTQYF	TGCGCCAGCAGTTTCGGACAGGGAAGAGATACGCAGTATTTT
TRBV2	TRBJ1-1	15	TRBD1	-	CASSRQGALATEAFF	TGTGCCAGCAGTCGACAGGGGGCTTTGGCCACTGAAGCTTTCTTT
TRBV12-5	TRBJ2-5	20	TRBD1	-	CASGLVRHLNRDRTQETQYF	TGTGCTAGTGGTTTGGTACGGCACCTAAACCGGGACAGGACCCAAGAGACCCAGTACTTC
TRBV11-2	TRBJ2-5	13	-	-	CASSLERVETQYF	TGTGCCAGCAGCTTAGAAAGGGTGGAGACCCAGTACTTC
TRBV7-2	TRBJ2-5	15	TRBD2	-	CASSPRGGAEETQYF	TGTGCCAGCAGCCCCCGGGGAGGGGCTGAGGAGACCCAGTACTTC
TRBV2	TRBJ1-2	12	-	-	CASSERLYGYTF	TGTGCCAGCAGTGAGAGGCTCTATGGCTACACCTTC
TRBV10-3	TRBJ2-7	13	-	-	CAISDSSTYEQYF	TGTGCCATCAGTGATTCCAGCACCTACGAGCAGTACTTC
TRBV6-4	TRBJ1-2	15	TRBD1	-	CASSDSAQGARGYTF	TGTGCCAGCAGTGACTCTGCGCAGGGGGCGCGAGGCTACACCTTC
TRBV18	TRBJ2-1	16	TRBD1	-	CASSPPGQGRSNEQFF	TGTGCCAGCTCACCACCGGGACAGGGCCGCTCCAATGAGCAGTTCTTC
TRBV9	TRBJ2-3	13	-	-	CASSVGPTDTQYF	TGTGCCAGCAGCGTAGGCCCCACAGATACGCAGTATTTT
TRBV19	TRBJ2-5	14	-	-	CASSRVPKEGTQYF	TGTGCCAGTAGTCGGGTACCCAAAGAGGGGACCCAGTACTTC
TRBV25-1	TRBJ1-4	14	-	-	CASSDLQTGEKLFF	TGTGCCAGCAGTGATCTACAAACGGGGGAAAAACTGTTTTTT
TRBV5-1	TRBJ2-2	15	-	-	CASSPGPSGTGELFF	TGCGCCAGCAGCCCTGGCCCCTCCGGCACCGGGGAGCTGTTTTTT
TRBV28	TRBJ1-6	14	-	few	CASSLPRTGSPLHF	TGTGCCAGCAGTCTCCCTCGGACCGGATCACCCCTCCACTTT
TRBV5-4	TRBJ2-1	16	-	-	CASSLDGMSSYNEQFF	TGTGCCAGCAGCTTGGACGGAATGAGCTCCTACAATGAGCAGTTCTTC
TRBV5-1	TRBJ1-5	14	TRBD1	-	CASSPGQANQPQHF	TGCGCCAGCAGCCCCGGACAGGCAAATCAGCCCCAGCATTTT
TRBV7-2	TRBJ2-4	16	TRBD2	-	CASSRRLAGGGDIQYF	TGTGCCAGCAGCCGCCGACTAGCGGGGGGGGGAGACATTCAGTACTTC
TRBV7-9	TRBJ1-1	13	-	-	CAKSRAVNTEAFF	TGTGCCAAGTCAAGGGCGGTGAACACTGAAGCTTTCTTT
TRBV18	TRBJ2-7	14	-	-	CASSGPGNPYEQYF	TGTGCCAGCTCTGGTCCCGGGAACCCCTACGAGCAGTACTTC
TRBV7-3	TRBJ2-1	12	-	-	CASSFGVDEQFF	TGTGCCAGCAGCTTTGGGGTCGATGAGCAGTTCTTC
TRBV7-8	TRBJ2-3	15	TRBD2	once	CASSLVAGGTDTQYF	TGTGCCAGCAGCTTAGTGGCGGGGGGCACAGATACGCAGTATTTT
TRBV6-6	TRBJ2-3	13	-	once	CASNLQGADTQYF	TGTGCCAGCAATTTACAGGGAGCAGATACGCAGTATTTT
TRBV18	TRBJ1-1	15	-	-	CASSPRRGHGTEAFF	TGTGCCAGCTCACCCCGTCGGGGGCACGGCACTGAAGCTTTCTTT
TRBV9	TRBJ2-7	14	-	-	CASSARLVGYEQYF	TGTGCCAGCAGCGCTCGACTAGTTGGCTACGAGCAGTACTTC
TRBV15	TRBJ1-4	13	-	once	CATSTNYREKLFF	TGTGCCACCAGCACCAACTACAGGGAAAAACTGTTTTTT
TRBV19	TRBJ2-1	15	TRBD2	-	CASSTLAGGRNEQFF	TGTGCCAGTAGTACACTAGCGGGGGGCCGCAATGAGCAGTTCTTC
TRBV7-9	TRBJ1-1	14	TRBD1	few	CASSWRDRGTEAFF	TGTGCCAGCAGCTGGAGGGACAGGGGGACTGAAGCTTTCTTT
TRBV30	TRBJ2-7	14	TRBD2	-	CAWSVPLAVYEQYF	TGTGCCTGGAGTGTCCCACTAGCGGTTTACGAGCAGTACTTC
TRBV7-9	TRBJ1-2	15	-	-	CASSLAPGREYGYTF	TGTGCCAGCAGCTTAGCGCCGGGCAGGGAGTATGGCTACACCTTC
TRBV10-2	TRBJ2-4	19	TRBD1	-	CASSELPGTGSGAKNIQYF	TGCGCCAGCAGTGAATTACCCGGGACAGGGTCCGGGGCCAAAAACATTCAGTACTTC
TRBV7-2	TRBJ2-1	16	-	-	CASSRSSSGSYNEQFF	TGTGCCAGCAGCCGTTCCTCCTCTGGCTCCTACAATGAGCAGTTCTTC
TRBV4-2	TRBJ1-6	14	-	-	CASSQESLNSPLHF	TGTGCCAGCAGCCAAGAATCCCTCAATTCACCCCTCCACTTT
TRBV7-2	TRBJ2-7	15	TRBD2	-	CASSSTSGGAYEQYF	TGTGCCAGCAGCTCGACTAGCGGGGGGGCCTACGAGCAGTACTTC
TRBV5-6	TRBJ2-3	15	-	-	CASSATPGSTDTQYF	TGTGCCAGCAGCGCCACCCCGGGAAGCACAGATACGCAGTATTTT
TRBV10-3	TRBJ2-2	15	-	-	CAISASGMNTGELFF	TGTGCCATCAGTGCAAGCGGTATGAACACCGGGGAGCTGTTTTTT
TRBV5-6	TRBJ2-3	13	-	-	CASRRLDTDTQYF	TGTGCCAGTAGGAGACTCGACACAGATACGCAGTATTTT
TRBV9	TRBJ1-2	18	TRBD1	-	CASSVGEDRDRGLSGYTF	TGTGCCAGCAGCGTAGGGGAAGATCGAGACAGGGGGCTAAGTGGCTACACCTTC
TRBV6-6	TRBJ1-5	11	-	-	CASSTGQPQHF	TGTGCCAGCAGTACGGGTCAGCCCCAGCATTTT
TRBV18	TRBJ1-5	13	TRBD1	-	CASSGTGNQPQHF	TGTGCCAGCTCGGGGACAGGGAATCAGCCCCAGCATTTT
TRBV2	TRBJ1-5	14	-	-	CASRSRANLEPQHF	TGTGCCAGCCGTTCCCGGGCAAACCTTGAACCCCAGCATTTT
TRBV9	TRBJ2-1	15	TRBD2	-	CASSKLAGAYNEQFF	TGTGCCAGCAGCAAGCTAGCGGGGGCCTACAATGAGCAGTTCTTC
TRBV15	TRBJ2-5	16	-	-	CATSSVAWTTQETQYF	TGTGCCACCAGCAGCGTGGCTTGGACTACCCAAGAGACCCAGTACTTC
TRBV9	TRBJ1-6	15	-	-	CASSVGGGGDSPLHF	TGTGCCAGCAGCGTAGGGGGGGGCGGAGACTCACCCCTCCACTTT